This TCR beta chain was sequenced for a study of cytomegalovirus exposure and HLA in healthy donors. Turning to this clone: Its antigen is unidentified.

Vbeta (60) and Jbeta (13) primers were used in the PCR. TCRdb's copy holds only in-frame clones and misses some; the assay was immunoSEQ multiplex PCR. The table shows 150,000 to 200,000 clones, with about 73% occurring only once. Broader study findings: It emerged from a later analysis that several of the most significant clusters appeared to be linked to common viral pathogens. Rare TCR sequences dominated, though some public TCRs recurred in many donors.

Unmatched junction bases numbered 4, after V lost 6 bases and J lost 1 base. Germline V gene lookup returns CDR1 SNHLY and CDR2 FYNNEI. This CDR3 contains 14 residues. Sequences were obtained from PBMCs. This sequence originates from a woman between 45 and 60 years old in good health and CMV-seropositive. The chain joins TRBV2 to TRBJ1-1; TRBD1 agrees at 8 bases. The CDR3, as DNA: TGTGCCAGCAGGGCCGGGACAGGGAACACTGAAGCTTTCTTT. Its translation is CASRAGTGNTEAFF.